This T cell receptor (beta chain) was identified during a study of T cell repertoires in cytomegalovirus infection. Study information: Both a matching HLA type and CMV infection were indicated by public TCR beta signatures.

In TCRdb, the reads were re-called with MiXCR into one record per CDR3 protein. The profile shows 360,000 or so distinct CDR3 sequences, 34% of them singletons. V was trimmed by 0 bases and J by 7 bases, leaving 10 bases between them. Germline V gene sequence: CDR1 SGHTA, CDR2 FQGNSA. The CDR3 has 15 amino acids. Only a few counts were recorded for this clonotype. The antigen is undetermined. The chain carries TRBV7-2 and TRBJ1-6, with unresolved D. The source of this sequence is a human donor in good health (CMV status not recorded). Some clones in this sample may be carry-over from other donors' samples. This specimen was cultured PBMCs, taken from culture after CMV antigen stimulation. The DNA of the CDR3 is TGTGCCAGCAGCTTAGCGGAGTGGGTAAATTCACCCCTCCACTTT. Translated, it gives CASSLAEWVNSPLHF.